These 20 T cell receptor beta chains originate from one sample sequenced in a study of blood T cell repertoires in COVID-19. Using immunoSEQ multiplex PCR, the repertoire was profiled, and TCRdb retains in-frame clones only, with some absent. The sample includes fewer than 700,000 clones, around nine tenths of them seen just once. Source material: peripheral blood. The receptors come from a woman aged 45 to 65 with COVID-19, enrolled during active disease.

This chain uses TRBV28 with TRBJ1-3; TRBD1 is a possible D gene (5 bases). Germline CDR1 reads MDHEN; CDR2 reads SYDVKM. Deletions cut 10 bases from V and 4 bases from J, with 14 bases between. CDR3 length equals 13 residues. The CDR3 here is CATREAGGNTIYF. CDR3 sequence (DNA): TGTGCCACCCGGGAGGCAGGGGGAAACACCATATATTTT.

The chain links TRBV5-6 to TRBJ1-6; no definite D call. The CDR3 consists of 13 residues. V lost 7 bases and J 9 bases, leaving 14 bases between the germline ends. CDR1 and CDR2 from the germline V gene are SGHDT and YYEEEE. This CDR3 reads CASGSGIGSPLHF. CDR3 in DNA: TGTGCCAGCGGCTCAGGAATCGGTTCACCCCTCCACTTT.

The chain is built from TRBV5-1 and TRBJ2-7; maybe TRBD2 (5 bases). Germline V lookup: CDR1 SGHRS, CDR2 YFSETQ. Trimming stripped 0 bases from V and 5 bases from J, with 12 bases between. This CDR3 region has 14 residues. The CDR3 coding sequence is TGCGCCAGCAGCTTGGTGCGAGGGAGCCACGAGCAGTACTTC. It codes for CASSLVRGSHEQYF.

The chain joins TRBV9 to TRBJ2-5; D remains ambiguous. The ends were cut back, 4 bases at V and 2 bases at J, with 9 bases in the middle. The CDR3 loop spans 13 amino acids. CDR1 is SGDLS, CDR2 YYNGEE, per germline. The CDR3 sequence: CASSTTPQETQYF. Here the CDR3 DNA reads TGTGCCAGCAGCACGACACCACAAGAGACCCAGTACTTC.

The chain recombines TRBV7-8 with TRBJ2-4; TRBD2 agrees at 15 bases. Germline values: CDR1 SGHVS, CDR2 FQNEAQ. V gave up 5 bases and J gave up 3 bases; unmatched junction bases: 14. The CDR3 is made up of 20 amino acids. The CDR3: CASSLGGTSGGTLDKNIQYF. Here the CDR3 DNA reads TGTGCCAGCAGCCTGGGAGGGACTAGCGGGGGGACTTTGGACAAAAACATTCAGTACTTC. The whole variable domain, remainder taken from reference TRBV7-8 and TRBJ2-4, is GAGVSQSPRYKVAKRGQDVALRCDPISGHVSLFWYQQALGQGPEFLTYFQNEAQLDKSGLPSDRFFAERPEGSVSTLKIQRTQQEDSAVYLCASSLGGTSGGTLDKNIQYFGAGTRLSVL.

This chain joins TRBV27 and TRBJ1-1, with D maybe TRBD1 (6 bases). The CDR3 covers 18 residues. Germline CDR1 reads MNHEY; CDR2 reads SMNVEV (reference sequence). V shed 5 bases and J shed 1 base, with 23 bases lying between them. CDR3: CASSRLQAGLTGNTEAFF. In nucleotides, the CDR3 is TGTGCCAGCAGTCGACTCCAAGCAGGCCTGACAGGGAACACTGAAGCTTTCTTT.

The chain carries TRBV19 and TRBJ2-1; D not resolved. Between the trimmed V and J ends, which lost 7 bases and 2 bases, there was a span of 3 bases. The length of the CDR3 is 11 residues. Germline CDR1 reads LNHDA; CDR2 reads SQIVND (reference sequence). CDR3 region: CASTAYNEQFF. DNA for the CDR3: TGTGCCAGTACGGCCTACAATGAGCAGTTCTTC. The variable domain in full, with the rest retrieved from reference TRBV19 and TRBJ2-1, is DGGITQSPKYLFRKEGQNVTLSCEQNLNHDAMYWYRQDPGQGLRLIYYSQIVNDFQKGDIAEGYSVSREKKESFPLTVTSAQKNPTAFYLCASTAYNEQFFGPGTRLTVL.

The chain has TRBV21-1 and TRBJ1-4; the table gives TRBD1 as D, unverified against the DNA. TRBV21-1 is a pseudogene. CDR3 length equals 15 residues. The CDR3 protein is CASSKETGEDEKLFF. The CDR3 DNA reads TGTGCCAGCAGCAAAGAAACAGGGGAGGATGAAAAACTGTTTTTT.

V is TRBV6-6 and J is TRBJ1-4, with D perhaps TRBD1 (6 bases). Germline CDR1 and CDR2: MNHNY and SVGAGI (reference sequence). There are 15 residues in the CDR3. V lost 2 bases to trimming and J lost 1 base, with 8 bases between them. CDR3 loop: CASSYIGGTNEKLFF. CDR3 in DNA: TGTGCCAGCAGTTACATAGGGGGAACTAATGAAAAACTGTTTTTT.

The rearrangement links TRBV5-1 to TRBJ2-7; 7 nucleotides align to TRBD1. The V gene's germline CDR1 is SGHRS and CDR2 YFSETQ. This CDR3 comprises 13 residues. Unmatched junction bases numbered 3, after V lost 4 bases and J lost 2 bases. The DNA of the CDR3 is TGCGCCAGCAGCACGGGACAGACCTACGAGCAGTACTTC. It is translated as CASSTGQTYEQYF.

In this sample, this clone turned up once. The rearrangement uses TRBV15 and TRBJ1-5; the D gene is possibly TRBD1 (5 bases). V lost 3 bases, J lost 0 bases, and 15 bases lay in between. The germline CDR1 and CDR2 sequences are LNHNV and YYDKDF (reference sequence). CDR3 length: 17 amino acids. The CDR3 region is CATSRGGAGNSNQPQHF. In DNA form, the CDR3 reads TGTGCCACCAGCAGGGGAGGGGCAGGGAATAGCAATCAGCCCCAGCATTTT. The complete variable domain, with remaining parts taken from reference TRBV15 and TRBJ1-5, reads DAMVIQNPRYQVTQFGKPVTLSCSQTLNHNVMYWYQQKSSQAPKLLFHYYDKDFNNEADTPDNFQSRRPNTSFCFLDIRSPGLGDTAMYLCATSRGGAGNSNQPQHFGDGTRLSIL.

The CDR3 loop reads CASSLSAGRGYTF. CDR3 nucleotide sequence: TGTGCCAGCAGTTTAAGCGCGGGGAGAGGCTACACCTTC. J is TRBJ1-2 and V is TRBV12-3 or TRBV12-4; D remains ambiguous. Trimming took 2 bases from V and 8 from J, leaving 12 bases between them. This CDR3 comprises 13 residues.

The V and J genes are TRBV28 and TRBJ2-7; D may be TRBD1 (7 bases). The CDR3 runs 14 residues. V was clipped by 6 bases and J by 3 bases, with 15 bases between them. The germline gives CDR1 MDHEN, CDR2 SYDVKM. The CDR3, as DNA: TGTGCCAGCAGCCTACGACAGGGAGGCTACGAGCAGTACTTC. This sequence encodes CASSLRQGGYEQYF.

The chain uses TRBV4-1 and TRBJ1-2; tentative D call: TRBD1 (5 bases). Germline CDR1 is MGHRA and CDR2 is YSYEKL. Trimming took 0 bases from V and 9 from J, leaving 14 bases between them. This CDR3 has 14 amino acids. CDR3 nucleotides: TGCGCCAGCAGCCAAGATCGACCACAGGCAAGCTACACCTTC. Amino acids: CASSQDRPQASYTF.

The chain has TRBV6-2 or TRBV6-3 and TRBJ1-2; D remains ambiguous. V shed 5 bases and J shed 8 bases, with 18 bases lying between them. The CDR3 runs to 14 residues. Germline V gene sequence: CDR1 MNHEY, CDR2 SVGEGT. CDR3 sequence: CASSRPGARPGYTF. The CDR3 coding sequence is TGTGCCAGCAGTAGGCCGGGAGCGAGACCCGGCTACACCTTC.

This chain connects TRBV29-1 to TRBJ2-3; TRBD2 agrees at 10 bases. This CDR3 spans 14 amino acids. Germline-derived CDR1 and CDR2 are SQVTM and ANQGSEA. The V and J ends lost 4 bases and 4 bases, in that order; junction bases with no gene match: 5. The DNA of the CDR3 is TGCAGCGTTGGACGTAGCGGGGGGCCAGATACGCAGTATTTT. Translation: CSVGRSGGPDTQYF.

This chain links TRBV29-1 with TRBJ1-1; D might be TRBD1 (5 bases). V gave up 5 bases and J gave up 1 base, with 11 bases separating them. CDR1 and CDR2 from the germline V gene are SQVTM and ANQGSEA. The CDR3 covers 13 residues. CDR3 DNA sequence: TGCAGCGTTCATGGGCAGGGGAACACTGAAGCTTTCTTT. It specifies CSVHGQGNTEAFF.

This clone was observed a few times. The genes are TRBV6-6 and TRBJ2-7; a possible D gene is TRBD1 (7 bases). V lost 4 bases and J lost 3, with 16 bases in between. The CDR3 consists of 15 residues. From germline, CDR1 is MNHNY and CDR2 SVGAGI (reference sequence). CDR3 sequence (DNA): TGTGCCAGCAGTTTCCAGGCGGGGACAGTCTACGAGCAGTACTTC. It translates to CASSFQAGTVYEQYF.

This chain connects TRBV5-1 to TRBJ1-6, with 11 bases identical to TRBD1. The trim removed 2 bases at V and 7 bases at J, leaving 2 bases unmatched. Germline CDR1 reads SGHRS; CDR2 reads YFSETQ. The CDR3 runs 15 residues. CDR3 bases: TGCGCCAGCAGCTTTGGACAGGGGGCGAATTCACCCCTCCACTTT. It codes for CASSFGQGANSPLHF.

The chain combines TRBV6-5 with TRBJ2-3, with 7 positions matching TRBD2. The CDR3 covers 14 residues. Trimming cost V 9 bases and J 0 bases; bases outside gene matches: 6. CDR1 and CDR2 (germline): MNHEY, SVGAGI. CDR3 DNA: TGTGCCAGTAAAGCGGGGATTAGCACAGATACGCAGTATTTT. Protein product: CASKAGISTDTQYF.